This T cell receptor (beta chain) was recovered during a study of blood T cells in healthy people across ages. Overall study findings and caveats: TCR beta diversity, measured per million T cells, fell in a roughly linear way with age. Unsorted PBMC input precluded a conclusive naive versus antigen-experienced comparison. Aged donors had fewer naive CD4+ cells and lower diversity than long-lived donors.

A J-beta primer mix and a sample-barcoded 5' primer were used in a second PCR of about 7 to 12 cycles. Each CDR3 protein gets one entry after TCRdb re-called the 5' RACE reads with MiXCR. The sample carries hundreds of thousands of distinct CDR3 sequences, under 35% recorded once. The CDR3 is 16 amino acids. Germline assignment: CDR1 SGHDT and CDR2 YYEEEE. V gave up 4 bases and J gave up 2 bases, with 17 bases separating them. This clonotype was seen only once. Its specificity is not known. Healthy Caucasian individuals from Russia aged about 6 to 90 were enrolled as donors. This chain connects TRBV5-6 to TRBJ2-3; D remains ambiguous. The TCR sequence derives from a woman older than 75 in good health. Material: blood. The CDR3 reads CASSLVTGTFTDTQYF. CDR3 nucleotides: TGTGCCAGCAGCCTCGTGACGGGTACCTTCACAGATACGCAGTATTTT. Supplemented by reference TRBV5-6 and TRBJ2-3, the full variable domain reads DAGVTQSPTHLIKTRGQQVTLRCSPKSGHDTVSWYQQALGQGPQFIFQYYEEEERQRGNFPDRFSGHQFPNYSSELNVNALLLGDSALYLCASSLVTGTFTDTQYFGPGTRLTVL.